The present entry profiles one TCR beta chain with its context. The sample originates from a study of cytomegalovirus exposure and HLA in healthy donors. On the study more broadly: A later analysis reported the same platform for the 120 or so validation repertoires and the roughly 700 first-cohort repertoires.

TCRdb keeps only in-frame clones here, not all; method: immunoSEQ multiplex PCR. Of 50,000 to 80,000 clones listed, 75% to 90% were seen once; the top ten hold over 1.5%. Looked up from germline, CDR1 is SGDLS and CDR2 is YYNGEE. Trimming removed 4 bases from V and 0 bases from J, with 7 bases in between. The CDR3 length is 13 residues. V is TRBV9 and J is TRBJ1-2, with unresolved D. The sample taken for sequencing was PBMCs. This clonotype was sampled from a woman aged 18-35 years in good health and CMV-seronegative. This chain's CDR3 is CASSPGANYGYTF. In DNA, the CDR3 is TGTGCCAGCAGCCCCGGGGCTAACTATGGCTACACCTTC. The variable domain in full, with the rest retrieved from reference TRBV9 and TRBJ1-2, is DSGVTQTPKHLITATGQRVTLRCSPRSGDLSVYWYQQSLDQGLQFLIQYYNGEERAKGNILERFSAQQFPDLHSELNLSSLELGDSALYFCASSPGANYGYTFGSGTRLTVV.